These 28 T cell receptor beta chains were sequenced from one sample in a study of cytomegalovirus exposure and HLA in healthy donors. Libraries were prepared by immunoSEQ multiplex PCR; TCRdb keeps only in-frame clonotypes and omits some of them. Of about 180,000 clones listed, about 85% are singletons. Sequenced input: PBMCs. These receptors all come from a man between 18 and 35 years old in good health and CMV-seropositive.

V and J are TRBV6-5 and TRBJ1-3; the D is unclear. CDR3 size: 16 residues. With 0 bases removed from V and 0 bases from J, the gap between germline ends came to 9 bases. Germline V gene lookup returns CDR1 MNHEY and CDR2 SVGAGI. CDR3 sequence: CASSYSHGSSGNTIYF. In DNA form, the CDR3 reads TGTGCCAGCAGTTACTCGCACGGGAGCTCTGGAAACACCATATATTTT.

The rearrangement links TRBV5-8 to TRBJ2-3; tentative D call: TRBD1 (6 bases). The length of the CDR3 is 14 residues. V gave up 6 bases and J gave up 4 bases, with 15 bases separating them. Germline V gene sequence: CDR1 SGHTS, CDR2 YDEGEE. The CDR3 here is CASTQGLAADTQYF. DNA for the CDR3: TGTGCCAGCACGCAGGGGCTAGCAGCAGATACGCAGTATTTT. The full variable domain, rest sourced from reference TRBV5-8 and TRBJ2-3, is EAGVTQSPTHLIKTRGQQATLRCSPISGHTSVYWYQQALGLGLQFLLWYDEGEERNRGNFPPRFSGRQFPNYSSELNVNALELEDSALYLCASTQGLAADTQYFGPGTRLTVL.

A single count supports this clone. This specimen includes other DNA sequences encoding the same CDR3. CDR3 in DNA: TGTGCCAGCAGCGTGGGCAGTGGGTCCTACAATGAGCAGTTCTTC. Translating it yields CASSVGSGSYNEQFF. The rearrangement uses TRBV9 and TRBJ2-1; no firm D call. CDR3 size: 15 residues. The germline V gene encodes CDR1 SGDLS and CDR2 YYNGEE. The V gene lost 2 bases and the J gene lost 1 base, with 10 bases spanning the gap. Combining the CDR3 with reference TRBV9 and TRBJ2-1 gives the whole variable domain DSGVTQTPKHLITATGQRVTLRCSPRSGDLSVYWYQQSLDQGLQFLIQYYNGEERAKGNILERFSAQQFPDLHSELNLSSLELGDSALYFCASSVGSGSYNEQFFGPGTRLTVL.

The J gene is TRBJ1-1, the V gene TRBV4-1; possible D gene TRBD1, 6 bases. Germline loops: CDR1 MGHRA, CDR2 YSYEKL. The CDR3 contains 15 residues. Trimming took off 1 base at V and 2 bases at J, with 11 bases between the two ends. CDR3 amino acids: CASSQVPRGNTEAFF. DNA of the CDR3: TGCGCCAGCAGCCAAGTCCCCAGGGGCAACACTGAAGCTTTCTTT.

V usage is TRBV6-5 and J usage is TRBJ2-5; a weak D match, TRBD2 (6 bases). V was shortened by 8 bases and J by 0 bases, with 7 bases between the two germline ends. The CDR3 is 12 residues long. Germline values: CDR1 MNHEY, CDR2 SVGAGI. Written as DNA, the CDR3 is TGTGCCAGCGGGGACTACCAAGAGACCCAGTACTTC. It yields the protein CASGDYQETQYF.

The chain is built from TRBV11-3 and TRBJ2-7; TRBD1 might be the D (6 bases). Between the trimmed V and J ends, which lost 0 bases and 2 bases, there was a span of 11 bases. The CDR3 runs to 15 residues. Per germline, CDR1 SGHNT and CDR2 YENEEA. The CDR3 DNA reads TGTGCCAGCAGCTTAGATCATACAGGGCCCTACGAGCAGTACTTC. Its translation is CASSLDHTGPYEQYF.

The rearrangement joins TRBV6-1 to TRBJ1-2; D not resolved. Trimming stripped 4 bases from V and 5 bases from J, with 5 bases between. CDR3 length: 11 residues. Germline-derived CDR1 and CDR2 are MNHNS and SASEGT. This CDR3 reads CASSALYGYTF. The DNA of the CDR3 is TGTGCCAGCAGTGCTTTGTATGGCTACACCTTC.

CDR3 nucleotide sequence: TGCGCCAGCAGCCAAGCCCCGGGATATGGAAACACCATATATTTT. It specifies CASSQAPGYGNTIYF. The J gene is TRBJ1-3, the V gene TRBV4-1; D remains unclear. Trimming removed 1 base at V and 3 bases at J, with 10 bases between. Germline CDR1 and CDR2: MGHRA and YSYEKL. The CDR3 extends over 15 amino acids.

The chain has TRBV7-3 and TRBJ1-1, with D unresolved. Per germline, CDR1 SGHTA and CDR2 FQGTGA. The CDR3 extends over 13 amino acids. V shed 5 bases and J shed 0 bases, with 7 bases lying between them. CDR3 sequence (DNA): TGTGCCAGCAGCGTAGAGATGAACACTGAAGCTTTCTTT. Translated: CASSVEMNTEAFF.

Points on this clone: At one boundary the junction diverges from the germline segment, which might be a read error. This chain joins TRBV18 and TRBJ1-3; a weak D match, TRBD1 (5 bases). In germline, CDR1 is KGHSH, CDR2 LQKENI. This CDR3 has 17 amino acids. CDR3 DNA sequence: TGTGCCAGCTCACCTCTCCCTTCGGGGGAGGCTGGGAACACCATATATTTT. It codes for CASSPLPSGEAGNTIYF.

The chain employs TRBV11-3 and TRBJ2-2, with D unclear. CDR3 size: 13 residues. Germline-derived CDR1 and CDR2 are SGHNT and YENEEA. V lost 5 bases, J lost 1 base, and 5 bases lay in between. As DNA, the CDR3 is TGTGCCAGCAGCCCCCGGAACACCGGGGAGCTGTTTTTT. It is translated as CASSPRNTGELFF.

The gene calls are TRBV5-5 and TRBJ2-7, with 7 positions matching TRBD1. V lost 3 bases, J lost 9 bases, and 15 bases stayed unmatched. Germline loops: CDR1 SGHKS, CDR2 YYEKEE (reference sequence). The CDR3 sequence is 15 residues long. The CDR3 coding sequence is TGTGCCAGCAGCTCGGCCTTTGAGGGGGCTTTTGGGCAGTACTTC. Translation: CASSSAFEGAFGQYF.

The genes are TRBV6-6 and TRBJ2-7; tentative D call: TRBD2 (6 bases). This CDR3 is 13 amino acids long. The germline gives CDR1 MNHNY, CDR2 SVGAGI (reference sequence). V lost 8 bases and J 2 bases, leaving 13 bases between the germline ends. The CDR3 nucleotides read TGTGCCAGCCTACTACCGGGGGCCTACGAGCAGTACTTC. This codes for CASLLPGAYEQYF.

This chain joins TRBV19 and TRBJ1-5; D gene ambiguous. This CDR3 contains 14 residues. Trimming removed 5 bases from V and 0 bases from J, with 8 bases in between. Germline V lookup: CDR1 LNHDA, CDR2 SQIVND (reference sequence). The CDR3 nucleotides are TGTGCCAGTAGTTTCTTGAGTAGCAATCAGCCCCAGCATTTT. Amino acids: CASSFLSSNQPQHF.

This chain joins TRBV7-2 and TRBJ1-5; 7 bases line up with TRBD1. Germline V gene sequence: CDR1 SGHTA, CDR2 FQGNSA. The V and J ends lost 5 bases and 5 bases, in that order; junction bases with no gene match: 3. CDR3 length: 13 amino acids. CDR3 sequence (DNA): TGTGCCAGCAGCCACAGGGGCGATCAGCCCCAGCATTTT. Translating gives CASSHRGDQPQHF.

This clone was observed a handful of times. V usage is TRBV29-1 and J usage is TRBJ1-2, with a tentative D call TRBD1 (5 bases). CDR1 is SQVTM, CDR2 ANQGSEA, per germline. The CDR3 totals 13 residues. V gave up 2 bases and J gave up 7 bases, with 14 bases separating them. CDR3 sequence reads: CSVERIDSGGYTF. CDR3 coding DNA: TGCAGCGTTGAACGAATTGACAGTGGTGGCTACACCTTC.

This chain connects TRBV2 to TRBJ2-1; D may be TRBD1 (5 bases). Germline CDR1 is SNHLY and CDR2 is FYNNEI. The CDR3 extends over 16 amino acids. Trimming pared 3 bases from V and 0 bases from J, leaving 12 bases between. CDR3 nucleotides: TGTGCCAGCAGTGATGGGGCCCTGAGCTCCTACAATGAGCAGTTCTTC. Protein product: CASSDGALSSYNEQFF.

The V and J genes are TRBV19 and TRBJ2-1; a weak D match, TRBD1 (6 bases). The CDR3 contains 14 residues. Germline lookup yields CDR1 LNHDA and CDR2 SQIVND (reference sequence). The V end lost 3 bases, the J end lost 4 bases, and 10 bases lay between the germline ends. As DNA, the CDR3 is TGTGCCAGTAGTATTTCGGACAGTTACAATGAGCAGTTCTTC. Protein: CASSISDSYNEQFF.

In its sample, this clone was seen once. The CDR3 region is CASSGGKTGALEQYF. In DNA form, the CDR3 reads TGTGCCAGCAGTGGGGGGAAGACAGGGGCCCTGGAGCAGTACTTC. The V gene is TRBV25-1, the J gene TRBJ2-7; 8 nucleotides align to TRBD1. This CDR3 has 15 amino acids. Trimming at V came to 4 bases and at J to 7 bases, leaving 12 bases not matched to a gene. Germline CDR1 is MGHDK and CDR2 is SYGVNS.

V is TRBV2 and J is TRBJ2-3, with D hard to call. This CDR3 has 12 residues. V was shortened by 5 bases and J by 5 bases, with 8 bases between the two germline ends. The germline V gene encodes CDR1 SNHLY and CDR2 FYNNEI. The CDR3 region has the DNA TGTGCCAGCAGTTCCACTGGAGATACGCAGTATTTT. This codes for CASSSTGDTQYF.

The table lists this clone with a few counts. The gene calls are TRBV7-6 and TRBJ2-1, with 9 positions matching TRBD2. V shed 1 base and J 8 bases; nucleotides not matched to a gene: 6. This CDR3 is 15 amino acids long. Germline-derived CDR1 and CDR2 are SGHVS and FNYEAQ. CDR3 in amino acids: CASSLVSGLADEQFF. DNA of the CDR3: TGTGCCAGCAGCTTAGTTTCGGGACTAGCCGATGAGCAGTTCTTC. The full variable domain, in which reference TRBV7-6 and TRBJ2-1 provide the parts outside the CDR3, is GAGVSQSPRYKVTKRGQDVALRCDPISGHVSLYWYRQALGQGPEFLTYFNYEAQQDKSGLPNDRFSAERPEGSISTLTIQRTEQRDSAMYRCASSLVSGLADEQFFGPGTRLTVL.

The chain is built from TRBV2 and TRBJ1-2; no reliable D call. Per germline, CDR1 SNHLY and CDR2 FYNNEI. The CDR3 extends over 17 amino acids. The V end lost 3 bases, the J end lost 4 bases, and 21 bases lay between the germline ends. Written as DNA, the CDR3 is TGTGCCAGCAGTGATGGCGGGTCCGGCGATCCCTTCTATGGCTACACCTTC. Protein product: CASSDGGSGDPFYGYTF.

The chain couples TRBV4-1 to TRBJ2-7; D unclear. Germline CDR1 is MGHRA and CDR2 is YSYEKL. V was cut by 0 bases and J by 1 base, with 10 bases left in between. The CDR3 contains 15 residues. The CDR3 DNA follows: TGCGCCAGCAGCCAAGACCCCTCTTCTTCCTACGAGCAGTACTTC. Its protein is CASSQDPSSSYEQYF.

V usage is TRBV10-1 and J usage is TRBJ2-7, with D unresolved. Germline loops: CDR1 WNHNN, CDR2 SYGVQD (reference sequence). Trimming took 0 bases from V and 3 from J, leaving 6 bases between them. This CDR3 region has 13 residues. The CDR3 sequence is CASSESSIYEQYF. The CDR3 DNA reads as TGCGCCAGCAGTGAGTCTTCAATCTACGAGCAGTACTTC.

This clone was recorded only once. The chain combines TRBV30 with TRBJ2-1, with D possibly TRBD2 on 6 matching bases. From germline, CDR1 is GTSNPN and CDR2 SVGIG (reference sequence). The CDR3 covers 11 residues. V lost 3 bases and J 7 bases, leaving 7 bases between the germline ends. CDR3 region: CAWSSGNEQFF. The CDR3 nucleotides read TGTGCCTGGAGCAGCGGGAATGAGCAGTTCTTC.

The V call is TRBV5-4, the J call TRBJ1-3, with D perhaps TRBD1 (5 bases). The CDR3 has 14 amino acids. Trimming stripped 0 bases from V and 2 bases from J, with 6 bases between. Germline-derived CDR1 and CDR2 are SGHNT and YYREEE (reference sequence). CDR3 coding DNA: TGTGCCAGCAGCTTGGGGGGGGCTGGAAACACCATATATTTT. It specifies CASSLGGAGNTIYF.

In its sample, this clone was seen a few times. The J gene is TRBJ1-1, the V gene TRBV25-1; no firm D call. Germline CDR1 is MGHDK and CDR2 is SYGVNS. This CDR3 is built from 15 residues. V was shortened by 7 bases and J by 1 base, with 16 bases between the two germline ends. This chain's CDR3 is CASNSRGDWNTEAFF. In nucleotides, the CDR3 is TGTGCCAGCAATTCGAGAGGAGACTGGAACACTGAAGCTTTCTTT.

This chain uses TRBV9 with TRBJ1-1; no firm D call. V was clipped by 7 bases and J by 2 bases, with 9 bases between them. Germline V lookup: CDR1 SGDLS, CDR2 YYNGEE. The CDR3 runs to 12 residues. The CDR3 loop is CASARGNTEAFF. CDR3 DNA: TGTGCCAGCGCCCGGGGAAACACTGAAGCTTTCTTT. Full variable domain (remainder filled in from reference TRBV9 and TRBJ1-1): DSGVTQTPKHLITATGQRVTLRCSPRSGDLSVYWYQQSLDQGLQFLIQYYNGEERAKGNILERFSAQQFPDLHSELNLSSLELGDSALYFCASARGNTEAFFGQGTRLTVV.